This T cell receptor beta chain came from a study of identical twins. Findings and limits, study-wide: Insertions were reduced in abundant cord blood beta clonotypes but not in memory repertoires. The study based its conclusions on cross-sectional statistical analysis and did not follow the same donors. An excess of low generation probability was shown by twin-shared out-of-frame alpha sequences.

The table lists this clonotype with a few counts. Its specificity is not known. CDR3 length: 19 residues. The V gene end was trimmed by 4 bases and the J gene end by 4 bases; junction bases not matched to a gene: 14. Germline assignment: CDR1 LGHNA and CDR2 YNFKEQ. TCRdb used MiXCR to reprocess the 5' RACE reads, holding one entry per CDR3 protein. The sample contains around 1.7 million distinct CDR3 sequences, around a third of which appear only once. All donors were healthy Caucasians. Input material: cord blood. V gene TRBV4-2 combines with J gene TRBJ2-3; 13 nucleotides agree with TRBD2. The receptor's source is a newborn girl in good health. The chain's CDR3 is CASSRKPPGLAGVSDTQYF. As DNA, the CDR3 is TGTGCCAGCAGCCGCAAGCCGCCCGGACTAGCGGGAGTTTCAGATACGCAGTATTTT.